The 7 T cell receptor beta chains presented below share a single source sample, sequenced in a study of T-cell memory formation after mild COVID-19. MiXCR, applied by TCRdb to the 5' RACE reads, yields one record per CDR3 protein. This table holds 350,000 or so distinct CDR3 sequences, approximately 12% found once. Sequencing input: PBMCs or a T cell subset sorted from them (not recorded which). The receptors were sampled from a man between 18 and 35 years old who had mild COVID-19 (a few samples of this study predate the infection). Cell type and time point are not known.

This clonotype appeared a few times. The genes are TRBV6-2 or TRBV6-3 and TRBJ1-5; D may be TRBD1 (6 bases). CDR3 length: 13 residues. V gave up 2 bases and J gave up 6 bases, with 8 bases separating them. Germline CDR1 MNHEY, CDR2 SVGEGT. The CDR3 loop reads CASSYAGVQPQHF. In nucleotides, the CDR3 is TGTGCCAGCAGTTACGCAGGGGTTCAGCCCCAGCATTTT.

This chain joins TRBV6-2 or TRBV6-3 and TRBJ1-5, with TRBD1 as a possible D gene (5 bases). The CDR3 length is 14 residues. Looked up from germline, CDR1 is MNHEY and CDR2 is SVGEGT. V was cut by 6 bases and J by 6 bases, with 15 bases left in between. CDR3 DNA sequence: TGTGCCAGCAGAAGGGGAGCCGTAGGTCAGCCCCAGCATTTT. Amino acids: CASRRGAVGQPQHF.

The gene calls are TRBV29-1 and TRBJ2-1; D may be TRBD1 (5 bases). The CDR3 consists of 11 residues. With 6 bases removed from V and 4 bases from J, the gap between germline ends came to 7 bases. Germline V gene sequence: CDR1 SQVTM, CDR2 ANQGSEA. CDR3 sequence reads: CSVTAYNEQFF. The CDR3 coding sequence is TGCAGCGTGACAGCGTACAATGAGCAGTTCTTC.

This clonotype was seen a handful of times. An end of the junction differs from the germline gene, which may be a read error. In DNA form, the CDR3 reads TGTGCTAGCAGCTTAGGAGAAGGGAGAGAGACCCAGTACTTC. As protein: CASSLGEGRETQYF. The gene calls are TRBV7-7 and TRBJ2-5, with D possibly TRBD2 on 5 matching bases. From germline, CDR1 is SSHAT and CDR2 FNYEAQ (reference sequence). The CDR3 extends over 14 amino acids.

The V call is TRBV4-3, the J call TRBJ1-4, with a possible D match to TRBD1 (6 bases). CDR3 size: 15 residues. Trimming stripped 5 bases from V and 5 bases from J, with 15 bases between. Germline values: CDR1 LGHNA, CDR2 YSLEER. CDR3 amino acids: CASSSEVDSNEKLFF. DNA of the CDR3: TGCGCCAGCAGCTCGGAGGTGGACAGCAATGAAAAACTGTTTTTT.

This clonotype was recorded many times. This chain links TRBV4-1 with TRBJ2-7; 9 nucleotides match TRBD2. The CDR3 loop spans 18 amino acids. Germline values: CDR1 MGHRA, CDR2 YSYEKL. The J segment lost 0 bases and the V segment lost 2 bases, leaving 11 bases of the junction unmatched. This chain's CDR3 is CASSQKAASGVPSYEQYF. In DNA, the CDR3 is TGCGCCAGCAGCCAAAAGGCCGCTAGCGGGGTTCCCTCCTACGAGCAGTACTTC.

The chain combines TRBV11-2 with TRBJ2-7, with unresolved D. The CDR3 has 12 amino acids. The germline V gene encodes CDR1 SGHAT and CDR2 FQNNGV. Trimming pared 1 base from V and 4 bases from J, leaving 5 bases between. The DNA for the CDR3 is TGTGCCAGCAGCTTAGCTGTGTACGAGCAGTACTTC. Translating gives CASSLAVYEQYF. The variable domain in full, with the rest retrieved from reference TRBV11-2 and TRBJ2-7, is EAGVAQSPRYKIIEKRQSVAFWCNPISGHATLYWYQQILGQGPKLLIQFQNNGVVDDSQLPKDRFSAERLKGVDSTLKIQPAKLEDSAVYLCASSLAVYEQYFGPGTRLTVT.